One T cell receptor beta chain is described in this entry. Random hexamers were used to reverse transcribe an amount of roughly 0.5 to 1 ug RNA. MiXCR, run by TCRdb on the immunoSEQ multiplex PCR reads, gives a single entry per CDR3 protein. The sample records 45,000 or so distinct CDR3 sequences, over 85% being singletons. This sample is drawn from a study of CD8 T cells in Susac syndrome. Healthy donors acted as controls, with matching for age and sex. From germline, CDR1 is KGHSY and CDR2 FQNENV. Deletions cut 0 bases from V and 2 bases from J, with 11 bases between. The CDR3 has 15 residues. Sequences were obtained from CD8+ T cells from PBMCs. The rearrangement uses TRBV16 and TRBJ2-7; D is unresolved. This sequence was found in a human donor in good health. CDR3 sequence (DNA): TGTGCCAGCAGCCAATCTGCGGCAGGACCCTACGAGCAGTACTTC. The encoded protein is CASSQSAAGPYEQYF.